A single sample is the source of the 6 T cell receptor beta chains below, sequenced in a study of cytomegalovirus exposure and HLA in healthy donors (TCRdb year 2017). Library preparation used the immunoSEQ multiplex PCR assay. The multiplex PCR relied on a mix of 60 forward primers for TCR Vbeta segments and 13 reverse primers for TCR Jbeta segments. Imported from immuneACCESS, the table was reduced by TCRdb to in-frame sequences with V and J called. These copies leave out some clones; in studies compared against another copy, an unresolved V gene accounts for under half, and the cause of the remainder is not known. Present in this sample are some 150,000 clones, 60% to 80% of which were seen just once. The top ten clonotypes cover over 2.5% of the sample. The sequenced sample consisted of PBMCs. These receptor sequences come from a female donor in good health and CMV-seronegative.

The V call is TRBV10-2, the J call TRBJ1-2, with D perhaps matching TRBD1 (6 bases). The CDR3 consists of 13 residues. The germline V and J ends were trimmed by 3 bases and 6 bases, with 11 bases remaining between them. Germline lookup yields CDR1 WSHSY and CDR2 SAAADI. CDR3 residues: CASSEQGKNGYTF. Here the CDR3 DNA reads TGCGCCAGCAGTGAACAGGGCAAGAATGGCTACACCTTC.

The CDR3 bases are TGCGCCAGCAGCCAGAAGCATGAGCGGGGGGGCGGGGATACGCAGTATTTT. Translating gives CASSQKHERGGGDTQYF. V is TRBV4-1 and J is TRBJ2-3, with 10 bases fitting TRBD2. CDR3 length: 17 residues. V shed 3 bases, J shed 6 bases, and the junction held 12 bases outside the gene matches. Per germline, CDR1 MGHRA and CDR2 YSYEKL.

The chain couples TRBV5-1 to TRBJ2-7; 10 nucleotides line up with TRBD2. The CDR3 runs to 15 residues. Germline CDR1 reads SGHRS; CDR2 reads YFSETQ. V lost 2 bases to trimming and J lost 6 bases; unmatched junction nucleotides: 8. The CDR3 bases are TGCGCCAGCAGCTTAAGGAGCGGGAGGGCCCGCGAGCAGTACTTC. Its translation is CASSLRSGRAREQYF.

Here the CDR3 reads CASSCWTAYNSPLHF. CDR3 coding DNA: TGTGCCAGCAGTTGTTGGACAGCCTATAATTCACCCCTCCACTTT. The J gene is TRBJ1-6, the V gene TRBV6-7, with D possibly being TRBD1 (6 bases). TRBV6-7 belongs to the ORF category, with a function that is uncertain. CDR3 size: 15 residues. The V and J ends lost 4 bases and 2 bases respectively, with 9 bases between them.

The chain combines TRBV27 with TRBJ2-5; 7 positions agree with TRBD1. V gave up 6 bases and J gave up 9 bases; unmatched junction bases: 19. The germline gives CDR1 MNHEY, CDR2 SMNVEV (reference sequence). The CDR3 length is 16 residues. This CDR3 reads CASRSSPGTALRAQYF. CDR3 nucleotide sequence: TGTGCCAGCAGATCCAGTCCCGGGACAGCCCTAAGAGCCCAGTACTTC.

The chain links TRBV30 to TRBJ1-5; 8 nucleotides match TRBD1. V shed 0 bases, J shed 3 bases, and the junction held 1 base outside the gene matches. Germline CDR1 reads GTSNPN; CDR2 reads SVGIG (reference sequence). The CDR3 runs to 14 residues. This chain's CDR3 is CAWSVQGDNQPQHF. Here the CDR3 DNA reads TGTGCCTGGAGTGTACAGGGGGACAATCAGCCCCAGCATTTT.